This T cell receptor beta chain was retrieved from a study of blood T cell repertoires in COVID-19. Overall study: The United States, Italy and Spain supplied acute and convalescent COVID-19 samples. T cells, B-cell-depleted T cells, or PBMCs supplied cDNA or gDNA.

V lost 5 bases and J lost 5, with 16 bases in between. Germline values: CDR1 SGHAT, CDR2 FQNNGV. The CDR3 loop spans 15 amino acids. Original analysis: Estimation of nucleated cell counts relied on the amplification of reference gene primers. Repertoires were generated with immunoSEQ multiplex PCR, while TCRdb's copy carries only in-frame clones and drops some. The DNA was the basis for D and trimming; V, J and clone size are from that table. The data contain 120,000 or so clones, around 89% of them seen just once; the ten biggest clones take up approximately 27%. Input material: peripheral blood. The rearrangement uses TRBV11-2 and TRBJ2-1; TRBD2 might be the D (6 bases). The sequence came from a man between 65 and 79 years old with active or convalescent COVID-19. The DNA of the CDR3 is TGTGCCAGCAGCCCCTCGCCGGGAGACAACAATGAGCAGTTCTTC. Encoded protein: CASSPSPGDNNEQFF. Based on the CDR3 plus reference TRBV11-2 and TRBJ2-1, the full variable domain is EAGVAQSPRYKIIEKRQSVAFWCNPISGHATLYWYQQILGQGPKLLIQFQNNGVVDDSQLPKDRFSAERLKGVDSTLKIQPAKLEDSAVYLCASSPSPGDNNEQFFGPGTRLTVL.